The next 23 T cell receptor beta chains were all read from a single sample in a study of blood T cell repertoires in COVID-19. The repertoire was sequenced with immunoSEQ multiplex PCR; TCRdb's copy has only in-frame clones and lacks some. The sample shows 160,000 or so clones, about 84% of them seen only once. The sample comprised PBMCs or T cells enriched from blood (not recorded which). These TCRs come from a woman in her 40s with acute COVID-19.

J is TRBJ2-5 and V is TRBV2, with D perhaps TRBD1 (5 bases). This CDR3 has 12 amino acids. V lost 5 bases, J lost 5 bases, and 9 bases lay in between. CDR1 is SNHLY and CDR2 is FYNNEI in the germline V gene. The CDR3 DNA reads as TGTGCCAGCAGTAGACAGATGGAGACCCAGTACTTC. Its translation is CASSRQMETQYF.

This chain connects TRBV3-1 (or the pseudogene TRBV3-2) to TRBJ2-2, with 13 bases identical to TRBD2. V trimming: 3 bases; J trimming: 4 bases; junction bases outside the gene matches: 8. This CDR3 has 18 amino acids. CDR1 and CDR2 from the germline V gene are LGHDT and YNNKEL (reference sequence). The CDR3 sequence is CASSHVSGTSGITGELFF. DNA of the CDR3: TGTGCCAGCAGCCACGTATCCGGGACTAGCGGGATCACCGGGGAGCTGTTTTTT.

V is TRBV6-6 and J is TRBJ2-7; 10 bases are shared with TRBD2. CDR3 length equals 23 residues. The V segment lost 5 bases and the J segment 0 bases; nucleotides outside the gene matches: 28. The germline gives CDR1 MNHNY, CDR2 SVGAGI (reference sequence). DNA of the CDR3: TGTGCCAGCAGTCGGGGGCCTGTGATCCGGACTAGCGGTTTTCTCATCACCTCCTACGAGCAGTACGTC. Its protein product is CASSRGPVIRTSGFLITSYEQYV.

The table lists this clone with a few counts. V is TRBV7-2 and J is TRBJ2-5; 8 bases fit TRBD2. The CDR3 runs to 16 residues. The germline V gene encodes CDR1 SGHTA and CDR2 FQGNSA. V shed 3 bases, J shed 1 base, and the junction held 7 bases outside the gene matches. CDR3 sequence: CASSFSSGSFQETQYF. The CDR3 coding sequence is TGTGCCAGCAGCTTCAGCAGCGGGAGTTTCCAAGAGACCCAGTACTTC.

This clone was recorded a few times. The chain uses TRBV7-6 and TRBJ2-1; TRBD2 matches at 10 bases. V lost 3 bases and J lost 8; bases outside the gene matches: 10. The CDR3 has 16 amino acids. CDR1 is SGHVS, CDR2 FNYEAQ, per germline. The CDR3 spells CASSLVLAGESDEQFF. The CDR3, as DNA: TGTGCCAGCAGCTTGGTGCTAGCGGGAGAAAGCGATGAGCAGTTCTTC.

Comments on this clone: Other DNA sequences in the same sample also yield this CDR3. This sequence joins TRBV29-1 and TRBJ2-3; possibly TRBD2 for D (6 bases). V was clipped by 3 bases and J by 4 bases, with 8 bases between them. The CDR3 length is 12 residues. Germline values: CDR1 SQVTM, CDR2 ANQGSEA. This CDR3 reads CSVERDSDTQYF. DNA of the CDR3: TGCAGCGTTGAGCGGGATTCAGATACGCAGTATTTT.

The chain is built from TRBV7-9 and TRBJ1-1; 7 bases are shared with TRBD1. The trim removed 4 bases at V and 0 bases at J, leaving 8 bases unmatched. The CDR3 sequence is 16 residues long. The germline gives CDR1 SEHNR, CDR2 FQNEAQ (reference sequence). Here the CDR3 reads CASSSPSGGLNTEAFF. The CDR3 DNA follows: TGTGCCAGCAGCTCCCCGTCAGGGGGACTGAACACTGAAGCTTTCTTT.

CDR3 coding DNA: TGTGCCAGCTCCGGGACAGGGAACCTATATGGCTACACCTTC. It specifies CASSGTGNLYGYTF. The J gene is TRBJ1-2, the V gene TRBV6-5; 9 bases agree with TRBD1. V trimming: 8 bases; J trimming: 5 bases; junction bases outside the gene matches: 9. In germline, CDR1 is MNHEY, CDR2 SVGAGI. CDR3 size: 14 residues.

CDR3 nucleotide sequence: TGTGCCAGTAGTATATTTTCCCCGGCACTAGCCGCAATCTACAATGAGCAGTTCTTC. Translated, it gives CASSIFSPALAAIYNEQFF. The chain uses TRBV19 and TRBJ2-1; D possibly corresponds to TRBD2 (6 bases). The V end lost 2 bases, the J end lost 3 bases, and 23 bases lay between the germline ends. This CDR3 contains 19 residues. Germline V lookup: CDR1 LNHDA, CDR2 SQIVND (reference sequence). The full variable domain, in which reference TRBV19 and TRBJ2-1 provide the parts outside the CDR3, is DGGITQSPKYLFRKEGQNVTLSCEQNLNHDAMYWYRQDPGQGLRLIYYSQIVNDFQKGDIAEGYSVSREKKESFPLTVTSAQKNPTAFYLCASSIFSPALAAIYNEQFFGPGTRLTVL.

The sample holds one count of this clone. The chain links TRBV16 to TRBJ1-5; 10 bases match TRBD1. This CDR3 comprises 18 residues. Germline V gives CDR1 KGHSY, CDR2 FQNENV. With V trimmed by 4 bases and J by 5 bases, 14 bases remained unmatched. DNA for the CDR3: TGTGCCAGCAGCCGGTTTTTGCTGGGACAGGGGCAAGATCAGCCCCAGCATTTT. It is translated as CASSRFLLGQGQDQPQHF.

The V gene is TRBV5-1, the J gene TRBJ1-4; TRBD1 agrees at 9 bases. Germline V gene lookup returns CDR1 SGHRS and CDR2 YFSETQ. V shed 4 bases, J shed 5 bases, and the junction held 3 bases outside the gene matches. The CDR3 contains 14 residues. Here the CDR3 reads CASSPDRGNEKLFF. The CDR3, as DNA: TGCGCCAGCAGCCCGGACAGGGGAAATGAAAAACTGTTTTTT. The full variable domain, with the rest looked up from reference TRBV5-1 and TRBJ1-4, is KAGVTQTPRYLIKTRGQQVTLSCSPISGHRSVSWYQQTPGQGLQFLFEYFSETQRNKGNFPGRFSGRQFSNSRSEMNVSTLELGDSALYLCASSPDRGNEKLFFGSGTQLSVL.

The rearrangement uses TRBV30 and TRBJ2-1, with D tentatively TRBD2 (5 bases). Trimming pared 0 bases from V and 6 bases from J, leaving 12 bases between. This CDR3 region has 14 residues. CDR1 is GTSNPN, CDR2 SVGIG, per germline (reference sequence). Written as DNA, the CDR3 is TGTGCCTGGAGTGTCATTGAGGGTTCCAATGAGCAGTTCTTC. Translating it yields CAWSVIEGSNEQFF.

The rearrangement joins TRBV21-1 to TRBJ1-2; TRBD1 is taken as the D call from the table, unchecked against the DNA. TRBV21-1 is marked as a pseudogene. The CDR3 sequence is 14 residues long. CDR3 sequence: CASSGQGFLYGYTF. The CDR3, as DNA: TGTGCCAGCTCGGGACAGGGGTTCTTGTATGGCTACACCTTC.

The rearrangement links TRBV5-4 to TRBJ2-7; 10 nucleotides align to TRBD1. The CDR3 is 17 amino acids. V gave up 0 bases and J gave up 9 bases; unmatched junction bases: 15. Germline CDR1 is SGHNT and CDR2 is YYREEE (reference sequence). CDR3 nucleotide sequence: TGTGCCAGCAGCTTGGGCCCGACAGGGGGCGCGACTAGGGGGCAGTACTTC. Protein product: CASSLGPTGGATRGQYF. The variable domain in full, completed from reference TRBV5-4 and TRBJ2-7, reads ETGVTQSPTHLIKTRGQQVTLRCSSQSGHNTVSWYQQALGQGPQFIFQYYREEENGRGNFPPRFSGLQFPNYSSELNVNALELDDSALYLCASSLGPTGGATRGQYFGPGTRLTVT.

Remarks on this clone: One junction end disagrees with the germline gene, perhaps due to a read error. The chain combines TRBV5-1 with TRBJ2-1; 7 bases match TRBD1. The CDR3 is 13 amino acids. Germline CDR1 is SGHRS and CDR2 is YFSETQ. CDR3 in DNA: TGCGCCAGCAGCTGGGGGACAGCCCCAGAGGGGGTCTTC. Its translation is CASSWGTAPEGVF.

The chain has TRBV5-6 and TRBJ2-7, with D tentatively TRBD1 (6 bases). The germline V and J ends were trimmed by 4 bases and 4 bases, with 9 bases remaining between them. Germline assignment: CDR1 SGHDT and CDR2 YYEEEE. The CDR3 runs to 12 residues. CDR3 bases: TGTGCCAGCAGCGATACAGGGTACGAGCAGTACTTC. Translating gives CASSDTGYEQYF.

The gene calls are TRBV20-1 and TRBJ1-5, with no clear D. This CDR3 spans 14 amino acids. From germline, CDR1 is DFQATT and CDR2 SNEGSKA (reference sequence). Trimming shortened V by 3 bases and J by 3 bases, and 12 bases separated the two germline ends. Written as DNA, the CDR3 is TGCAGTGCTAGTCCCGCCGGAGACAATCAGCCCCAGCATTTT. It translates to CSASPAGDNQPQHF.

The chain couples TRBV5-1 to TRBJ2-7, with D maybe TRBD1 (6 bases). The CDR3 extends over 16 amino acids. CDR1 and CDR2 from the germline V gene are SGHRS and YFSETQ. The V gene lost 4 bases and the J gene lost 3 bases, with 20 bases spanning the gap. The CDR3 loop reads CASSAGLTGTNYEQYV. DNA of the CDR3: TGCGCCAGCAGCGCAGGACTTACAGGGACGAACTACGAGCAGTACGTC.

The gene calls are TRBV3-1 (or the pseudogene TRBV3-2) and TRBJ2-5, with TRBD2 matching over 10 bases. This CDR3 is built from 15 residues. J gave up 5 bases and V 7 bases, and 10 bases lay outside the gene matches. Germline CDR1 and CDR2: LGHDT and YNNKEL (reference sequence). CDR3 loop: CASTQREGLGETQYF. The CDR3 region has the DNA TGTGCCAGCACTCAGCGGGAGGGCCTTGGCGAGACCCAGTACTTC.

The chain carries TRBV6-4 and TRBJ1-1, with D tentatively TRBD1 (6 bases). Trimming shortened V by 2 bases and J by 8 bases, and 9 bases separated the two germline ends. The CDR3 length is 12 residues. Looked up from germline, CDR1 is MRHNA and CDR2 is SNTAGT. The CDR3 coding sequence is TGTGCCAGCAGTGACGAACAGGGCGAAGCTTTCTTT. Translated: CASSDEQGEAFF.

The chain couples TRBV6-4 to TRBJ2-1, with 10 nucleotides matching TRBD1. Trimming removed 2 bases from V and 15 bases from J; junction bases left unmatched: 10. Germline CDR1 and CDR2: MRHNA and SNTAGT. The CDR3 covers 14 residues. CDR3 amino acids: CASSDGQGGQTRFF. Written as DNA, the CDR3 is TGTGCCAGCAGTGACGGACAGGGGGGCCAAACTCGGTTCTTC.

The gene calls are TRBV2 and TRBJ2-7; tentative D call: TRBD1 (5 bases). In germline, CDR1 is SNHLY, CDR2 FYNNEI. The CDR3 has 13 amino acids. V was trimmed by 5 bases and J by 7 bases, leaving 15 bases between them. Here the CDR3 DNA reads TGTGCCAGCAGTTACGACAGAGCACCAGAGCAGTACGTC. Its translation: CASSYDRAPEQYV.

The rearrangement uses TRBV30 and TRBJ1-2; no firm D call. The germline V gene has CDR1 GTSNPN and CDR2 SVGIG (reference sequence). The germline V and J ends were trimmed by 3 bases and 5 bases, with 13 bases remaining between them. The CDR3 totals 13 residues. Here the CDR3 reads CAWSEDRGYGYTF. Here the CDR3 DNA reads TGTGCCTGGAGCGAAGACCGAGGGTATGGCTACACCTTC.